Shown below are 26 T cell receptor beta chains from a single sample sequenced in a study of T-cell reconstitution after alpha-beta-depleted transplantation in children. A TCRbeta library incorporating unique molecular identifiers was prepared. Each CDR3 protein gets one entry after TCRdb re-called the PCR reads with MiXCR. This table holds roughly 170,000 distinct CDR3 sequences, more than 6.5% found once. This sample comprised PBMCs from the stem cell graft donor, obtained from the stem cell graft. These TCRs come from a human donor who donated a stem cell graft to a child with Wiskott-Aldrich syndrome.

Ten or more counts support this clonotype. This rearrangement joins TRBV24-1 to TRBJ2-3, with 7 bases that match TRBD1. This CDR3 has 16 amino acids. Germline CDR1 is KGHDR and CDR2 is SFDVKD. The V and J ends lost 3 bases and 0 bases, in that order; junction bases with no gene match: 5. This CDR3 reads CATSDPGQDSTDTQYF. As DNA, the CDR3 is TGTGCCACCAGTGATCCCGGACAGGATAGCACAGATACGCAGTATTTT.

This clonotype was counted at least ten times. This sequence joins TRBV7-2 and TRBJ1-3, with 7 bases fitting TRBD1. J lost 7 bases, V lost 0 bases, and 6 bases had no gene match. Looked up from germline, CDR1 is SGHTA and CDR2 is FQGNSA. This CDR3 region has 15 residues. In DNA, the CDR3 is TGTGCCAGCAGCTTAGCACAGGGGTCGTGGAACACCATATATTTT. It translates to CASSLAQGSWNTIYF.

This clonotype was seen ten or more times. The V and J genes are TRBV6-5 and TRBJ2-7; the D gene could be TRBD1 or TRBD2 (6 bases each). Per the germline V gene, CDR1 is MNHEY and CDR2 is SVGAGI. The CDR3 contains 16 residues. Trimming left V 0 bases short and J 0 bases short, with 12 bases between. Written as DNA, the CDR3 is TGTGCCAGCAGTTACTCCGCCCGGGGGCGCTCCTACGAGCAGTACTTC. Encoded protein: CASSYSARGRSYEQYF.

Many counts were recorded for this clonotype. The rearrangement links TRBV4-1 to TRBJ1-5; weak D call: TRBD1 (5 bases). The CDR3 loop spans 20 amino acids. Germline CDR1 reads MGHRA; CDR2 reads YSYEKL. The germline V and J ends were trimmed by 0 bases and 0 bases, with 21 bases remaining between them. The DNA of the CDR3 is TGCGCCAGCAGCCAAGATGATCCGCGGACGGGGCAGGCTAGCAATCAGCCCCAGCATTTT. It codes for CASSQDDPRTGQASNQPQHF.

The chain recombines TRBV3-1 with TRBJ2-1; D call uncertain. Germline CDR1 is LGHDT and CDR2 is YNNKEL (reference sequence). The CDR3 is made up of 12 amino acids. The V and J ends lost 0 bases and 9 bases respectively, with 6 bases between them. The CDR3, as DNA: TGTGCCAGCAGCCAAGATTGGAGTGAGCAGTTCTTC. Amino acids: CASSQDWSEQFF.

This clonotype was seen many times. V gene TRBV9 combines with J gene TRBJ1-6, with TRBD1 matching 9 bases. This CDR3 spans 16 amino acids. Germline lookup yields CDR1 SGDLS and CDR2 YYNGEE. After removal of 3 bases from V and 10 bases from J, the junction contained 11 bases not matched to a gene. CDR3 DNA sequence: TGTGCCAGCAGCGAGAGCGGACAGGGGAGAGTGTCACCCCTCCACTTT. This translates into CASSESGQGRVSPLHF.

This clonotype was seen many times. The chain couples TRBV7-2 to TRBJ2-3; D perhaps matches TRBD2 (6 bases). The CDR3 loop spans 15 amino acids. Germline assignment: CDR1 SGHTA and CDR2 FQGNSA. Trimming removed 5 bases at V and 7 bases at J, with 19 bases between. The CDR3, as DNA: TGTGCCAGCAGCCCGACTTGGGACCGGGGGAATACGCAGTATTTT. This codes for CASSPTWDRGNTQYF. The entire variable domain, with the rest obtained from reference TRBV7-2 and TRBJ2-3, is as follows: GAGVSQSPSNKVTEKGKDVELRCDPISGHTALYWYRQSLGQGLEFLIYFQGNSAPDKSGLPSDRFSAERTGGSVSTLTIQRTQQEDSAVYLCASSPTWDRGNTQYFGPGTRLTVL.

A few counts support this clonotype. V is TRBV9 and J is TRBJ2-4; possibly TRBD2 for D (6 bases). The CDR3 runs to 16 residues. CDR1 SGDLS and CDR2 YYNGEE come from the germline V gene. V lost 4 bases to trimming and J lost 0 bases, with 14 bases between them. For the CDR3, the DNA is TGTGCCAGCAGCTCAACCCAGGGACTAGCCAAAAACATTCAGTACTTC. This sequence encodes CASSSTQGLAKNIQYF. Supplemented by reference TRBV9 and TRBJ2-4, the full variable domain reads DSGVTQTPKHLITATGQRVTLRCSPRSGDLSVYWYQQSLDQGLQFLIQYYNGEERAKGNILERFSAQQFPDLHSELNLSSLELGDSALYFCASSSTQGLAKNIQYFGAGTRLSVL.

At least ten counts were recorded for this clonotype. This chain connects TRBV7-2 to TRBJ2-3; 8 bases are a match to TRBD2. J lost 4 bases, V lost 1 base, and 4 bases had no gene match. CDR1 is SGHTA, CDR2 FQGNSA, per germline. CDR3 length: 15 amino acids. CDR3 sequence (DNA): TGTGCCAGCAGCTTAGTTCCGGGAGGGGCAGATACGCAGTATTTT. It yields the protein CASSLVPGGADTQYF. Supplemented by reference TRBV7-2 and TRBJ2-3, the full variable domain reads GAGVSQSPSNKVTEKGKDVELRCDPISGHTALYWYRQSLGQGLEFLIYFQGNSAPDKSGLPSDRFSAERTGGSVSTLTIQRTQQEDSAVYLCASSLVPGGADTQYFGPGTRLTVL.

This clonotype was seen repeatedly, ten times or more. V gene TRBV5-5 combines with J gene TRBJ1-1, with D uncertain. The germline gives CDR1 SGHKS, CDR2 YYEKEE (reference sequence). Trimming removed 2 bases from V and 1 base from J, with 6 bases in between. The CDR3 covers 13 residues. The CDR3 DNA sequence: TGTGCCAGCAGCTTACATGGGAACACTGAAGCTTTCTTT. Translating gives CASSLHGNTEAFF. The full variable domain, rest sourced from reference TRBV5-5 and TRBJ1-1, is DAGVTQSPTHLIKTRGQQVTLRCSPISGHKSVSWYQQVLGQGPQFIFQYYEKEERGRGNFPDRFSARQFPNYSSELNVNALLLGDSALYLCASSLHGNTEAFFGQGTRLTVV.

This clonotype was picked up many times. The chain has TRBV20-1 and TRBJ2-3; D is possibly TRBD2 (7 bases). With 3 bases removed from V and 5 bases from J, the gap between germline ends came to 18 bases. Germline V gives CDR1 DFQATT, CDR2 SNEGSKA (reference sequence). This CDR3 has 15 residues. CDR3 region: CSARPPGGALDTQYF. The CDR3 coding sequence is TGCAGTGCTAGGCCTCCGGGGGGCGCGTTAGATACGCAGTATTTT.

This clonotype was detected many times. The chain combines TRBV7-8 with TRBJ2-3; a possible D gene is TRBD2 (6 bases). The CDR3 loop spans 13 amino acids. Germline CDR1 is SGHVS and CDR2 is FQNEAQ. Between the trimmed V and J ends, which lost 8 bases and 2 bases, there was a span of 11 bases. The CDR3 DNA is TGTGCCAGCCGGCGGGACCACACAGATACGCAGTATTTT. The encoded protein is CASRRDHTDTQYF.

This clonotype was seen more than once but under ten times. The V call is TRBV7-9, the J call TRBJ2-3, with D possibly matching TRBD1 (6 bases). CDR1 is SEHNR, CDR2 FQNEAQ, per germline (reference sequence). Trimming removed 4 bases from V and 4 bases from J, with 9 bases in between. CDR3 length equals 13 residues. The CDR3 DNA is TGTGCCAGCAGCTCGCAGGGGTCAGATACGCAGTATTTT. Translation gives CASSSQGSDTQYF.

This clonotype was counted between two and nine times. The V call is TRBV3-1, the J call TRBJ2-5; D gene unclear. The CDR3 runs to 13 residues. Germline loops: CDR1 LGHDT, CDR2 YNNKEL (reference sequence). V gave up 4 bases and J gave up 3 bases, with 9 bases separating them. CDR3 sequence (DNA): TGTGCCAGCAGCCGTTCGGGTGAAGAGACCCAGTACTTC. This encodes CASSRSGEETQYF.

This clonotype was detected ten times or more. V and J are TRBV7-9 and TRBJ2-1; no reliable D call. The CDR3 has 15 amino acids. Germline V gene data show CDR1 as SEHNR and CDR2 as FQNEAQ (reference sequence). Trimming pared 2 bases from V and 0 bases from J, leaving 8 bases between. The CDR3, as DNA: TGTGCCAGCAGCTTACCTAGAGGCTCCTACAATGAGCAGTTCTTC. This translates into CASSLPRGSYNEQFF.

This clonotype was picked up many times. This chain joins TRBV4-1 and TRBJ1-5; D is perhaps TRBD1 (5 bases). The CDR3 covers 15 residues. Germline CDR1 MGHRA, CDR2 YSYEKL. V gave up 5 bases and J gave up 0 bases, with 11 bases separating them. CDR3: CASSYDGASNQPQHF. CDR3 DNA sequence: TGCGCCAGCAGCTATGACGGGGCTAGCAATCAGCCCCAGCATTTT.

At least ten counts were recorded for this clonotype. The chain has TRBV29-1 and TRBJ2-1; the D is unclear. Germline lookup yields CDR1 SQVTM and CDR2 ANQGSEA. V was pared by 4 bases and J by 10 bases, with 8 bases between. The CDR3 spans 10 residues. The CDR3 DNA reads TGCAGCGTTGGCAGTGTGGAGCAGTTCTTC. Amino acids: CSVGSVEQFF.

This clonotype came up a few times. The chain employs TRBV3-1 and TRBJ2-3, with D unresolved. Looked up from germline, CDR1 is LGHDT and CDR2 is YNNKEL (reference sequence). CDR3 length: 14 amino acids. The germline V and J ends were trimmed by 1 base and 2 bases, with 7 bases remaining between them. Here the CDR3 reads CASSQGPPTDTQYF. Written as DNA, the CDR3 is TGTGCCAGCAGCCAAGGGCCCCCCACAGATACGCAGTATTTT.

The sample holds a few counts of this clonotype. The chain is built from TRBV7-2 and TRBJ1-6; D might be TRBD1 (5 bases). In germline, CDR1 is SGHTA, CDR2 FQGNSA. The CDR3 has 17 amino acids. V shed 2 bases and J shed 7 bases, with 18 bases lying between them. CDR3 bases: TGTGCCAGCAGCTTATTCCCCAGGGTAGCATTGAATTCACCCCTCCACTTT. It specifies CASSLFPRVALNSPLHF.

This clonotype showed up many times. DNA of the CDR3: TGCAGTGCTAGAGATATAGATGATCAGCCCCAGCATTTT. Translation: CSARDIDDQPQHF. The chain links TRBV20-1 to TRBJ1-5, with D unclear. Trimming stripped 0 bases from V and 5 bases from J, with 8 bases between. The V gene's germline CDR1 is DFQATT and CDR2 SNEGSKA (reference sequence). The CDR3 loop spans 13 amino acids.

This clonotype was seen ten or more times. The CDR3 coding sequence is TGCAGCGTTGGCCGCGGTGGAGCGGGCTCCTACGAGCAGTACTTC. It is translated as CSVGRGGAGSYEQYF. The rearrangement uses TRBV29-1 and TRBJ2-7; tentative D call: TRBD2 (6 bases). V was trimmed by 4 bases and J by 0 bases, leaving 16 bases between them. The germline CDR1 and CDR2 sequences are SQVTM and ANQGSEA. The CDR3 length is 15 residues.

This clonotype was detected ten times or more. The chain links TRBV12-3 or TRBV12-4 to TRBJ2-3, with TRBD1 matching 9 bases. The junction had 9 bases not matched to a gene; V was cut back by 8 bases and J by 3 bases. The CDR3 runs 15 residues. CDR3: CASRVGTGLTDTQYF. CDR3 nucleotide sequence: TGTGCCAGCCGGGTCGGGACAGGGTTAACAGATACGCAGTATTTT.

This clonotype was counted many times. The CDR3 sequence: CASRTGLSDQPQHF. CDR3 bases: TGTGCCAGCAGAACGGGACTGTCCGATCAGCCCCAGCATTTT. This rearrangement joins TRBV12-3 or TRBV12-4 to TRBJ1-5, with TRBD1 as a possible D gene (5 bases). V lost 6 bases to trimming and J lost 5 bases, with 14 bases between them. The CDR3 sequence is 14 residues long.

The chain recombines TRBV30 with TRBJ2-1; 7 bases fit TRBD2. Germline V gene data show CDR1 as GTSNPN and CDR2 as SVGIG (reference sequence). V gave up 4 bases and J gave up 7 bases; unmatched junction bases: 10. The CDR3 sequence is 14 residues long. In DNA, the CDR3 is TGTGCCTGGAATAAGATTCGCGGGAGAAATGAGCAGTTCTTC. Translated, it gives CAWNKIRGRNEQFF.

This clonotype was seen more than once but under ten times. V and J are TRBV7-9 and TRBJ2-1; D unclear. The length of the CDR3 is 15 residues. CDR1 is SEHNR, CDR2 FQNEAQ, per germline (reference sequence). Trimming stripped 2 bases from V and 5 bases from J, with 13 bases between. The CDR3 DNA follows: TGTGCCAGCAGCTTAAGCAGTCTAGGGCACAATGAGCAGTTCTTC. It yields the protein CASSLSSLGHNEQFF.

This clonotype was detected many times. The rearrangement links TRBV18 to TRBJ2-1, with D perhaps being TRBD1 or TRBD2 (6 bases each). The V gene lost 6 bases and the J gene lost 4 bases, with 16 bases spanning the gap. Germline V gives CDR1 KGHSH, CDR2 LQKENI. CDR3 length: 15 amino acids. The DNA for the CDR3 is TGTGCCAGCTCTAGGCCAGGGGAGGTATACAATGAGCAGTTCTTC. Protein product: CASSRPGEVYNEQFF. Based on the CDR3 plus reference TRBV18 and TRBJ2-1, the full variable domain is NAGVMQNPRHLVRRRGQEARLRCSPMKGHSHVYWYRQLPEEGLKFMVYLQKENIIDESGMPKERFSAEFPKEGPSILRIQQVVRGDSAAYFCASSRPGEVYNEQFFGPGTRLTVL.